This T cell receptor (beta chain) was identified during a study of blood T cell repertoires in COVID-19. Study background: Sites in the United States, Italy and Spain provided acute and convalescent COVID-19 samples. In each case, the material was cDNA or gDNA derived from T cells, B-cell-depleted T cells, or PBMCs.

Per the original data handling: Reference gene primer amplification gave nucleated cell count estimates. Profiling relied on immunoSEQ multiplex PCR, and the TCRdb table lists in-frame clones only, not all of them. Clone size and the V and J calls come from that table; the DNA yielded D and trimming. The data show approximately 250,000 clones, around nine tenths seen once. This clone was seen only once. The V gene's germline CDR1 is MGHRA and CDR2 YSYEKL. V was shortened by 4 bases and J by 0 bases, with 15 bases between the two germline ends. CDR3 length: 16 residues. The TCR was taken from a man aged 40-49 years with active or convalescent COVID-19. The V and J genes are TRBV4-1 and TRBJ1-1; D not certain. The sequencing sample was made of peripheral blood. The CDR3 DNA sequence: TGCGCCAGCAGCCGAAACGACCTGACTTTGAACACTGAAGCTTTCTTT. Protein sequence: CASSRNDLTLNTEAFF.